This T cell receptor (beta chain) was documented in a study of PD-1 blockade in classical Hodgkin lymphoma. CDR1 and CDR2 (germline): MDHEN, SYDVKM. The CDR3 totals 14 residues. The V gene lost 1 base and the J gene lost 7 bases, with 13 bases spanning the gap. Sequencing was performed with immunoSEQ multiplex PCR; in TCRdb, only in-frame clones are kept and a portion is missing. This table holds around 15,000 clones, around four fifths found once. Following autologous stem cell transplantation, relapse occurred in every patient, and exposure to brentuximab vedotin varied. The origin of this receptor is a human donor with classical Hodgkin lymphoma. The sample was peripheral blood mononuclear cells (PBMCs), taken before the second cycle of nivolumab. The chain employs TRBV28 and TRBJ1-2, with D possibly being TRBD1 (6 bases). For the CDR3, the DNA is TGTGCCAGCAGTTTATCCACCCGGGGGCCTGGCTACACCTTC. Its protein product is CASSLSTRGPGYTF.